This entry features one T cell receptor (beta chain) sequence. The target antigen is unknown. Using immunoSEQ multiplex PCR, the repertoire was profiled, and TCRdb retains in-frame clones only, with some absent. The sample lists about 45,000 clones; approximately 77% were seen once. Trimming shortened V by 0 bases and J by 2 bases, and 12 bases separated the two germline ends. This CDR3 region has 16 residues. In germline, CDR1 is LGHDT, CDR2 YNNKEL (reference sequence). This specimen comes from a study of vaccination effects on CD4 cells after COVID-19. Pools of viral peptides were used by the ViraFEST assay to expand antigen-specific CD4+ T cells ahead of sequencing. Culture proceeded for approximately nine days, and CD4+ T cells were then isolated. The person acquired a PCR-confirmed SARS-CoV-2 infection between March and December 2020.

The specimen comprised CD4+ T cells from PBMCs cultured with a peptide pool, sampled before COVID-19 vaccination. The receptor was derived from a human donor who had a prior SARS-CoV-2 infection. The chain employs TRBV3-1 (or the pseudogene TRBV3-2) and TRBJ2-3; D is possibly TRBD1 (5 bases). CDR3 coding DNA: TGTGCCAGCAGCCAAGATCTGGACACCCTCACAGATACGCAGTATTTT. This codes for CASSQDLDTLTDTQYF.